The 23 T cell receptor beta chains below were found in one sample sequenced in a study of T cell responses to AZD1222 COVID-19 vaccine. The assay was immunoSEQ multiplex PCR, and TCRdb's table has in-frame clones only and misses some. The sample contains about 84,000 clones, around nine tenths of which appear only once. Sample: peripheral blood, taken 28 days after the second AZD1222 dose. Source of these receptors: an adult who received the AZD1222 COVID-19 vaccine.

The J gene is TRBJ1-2, the V gene TRBV6-5, with 9 nucleotides matching TRBD1. This CDR3 is 15 amino acids long. Unmatched junction bases numbered 10, after V lost 7 bases and J lost 4 bases. CDR1 MNHEY and CDR2 SVGAGI come from the germline V gene. Here the CDR3 reads CASNVLGQGLYGYTF. The CDR3 nucleotides read TGTGCCAGCAATGTATTGGGACAGGGCCTCTATGGCTACACCTTC.

V is TRBV11-2 and J is TRBJ2-1; 13 bases agree with TRBD2. CDR1 is SGHAT, CDR2 FQNNGV, per germline. This CDR3 is 16 amino acids long. Trimming cost V 3 bases and J 6 bases; bases outside gene matches: 5. The CDR3 protein is CASSFPGTSGVNEQFF. CDR3 nucleotides: TGTGCCAGCAGCTTTCCCGGGACTAGCGGGGTCAATGAGCAGTTCTTC.

The chain is built from TRBV6-5 and TRBJ2-7; 11 bases align to TRBD1. V was clipped by 0 bases and J by 6 bases; unmatched bases: 1. The V gene's germline CDR1 is MNHEY and CDR2 SVGAGI. This CDR3 has 14 amino acids. The CDR3 loop reads CASSYSGTGGEQYF. CDR3 coding DNA: TGTGCCAGCAGTTACTCGGGGACAGGGGGCGAGCAGTACTTC.

This chain links TRBV5-1 with TRBJ2-3, with 7 bases aligning to TRBD1. After removal of 4 bases from V and 4 bases from J, the junction contained 6 bases not matched to a gene. This CDR3 has 14 residues. Per the germline V gene, CDR1 is SGHRS and CDR2 is YFSETQ. CDR3 in amino acids: CASSLGQFPDTQYF. DNA of the CDR3: TGCGCCAGCAGCCTGGGACAGTTTCCAGATACGCAGTATTTT.

This clone appeared a few times. J is TRBJ2-7 and V is TRBV6-2 or TRBV6-3; tentatively, D is TRBD1 (6 bases). V gave up 3 bases and J gave up 5 bases, with 14 bases separating them. The CDR3 loop spans 14 amino acids. The germline gives CDR1 MNHEY, CDR2 SVGEGT. The CDR3 loop is CASSYLTGIDEQYF. CDR3 DNA: TGTGCCAGCAGTTATCTAACAGGGATTGACGAGCAGTACTTC.

V gene TRBV20-1 combines with J gene TRBJ2-5; D is uncertain. V lost 1 base and J 5 bases, leaving 5 bases between the germline ends. Per germline, CDR1 DFQATT and CDR2 SNEGSKA (reference sequence). There are 11 residues in the CDR3. CDR3 nucleotides: TGCAGTGCTAGAGTGTTGGAGACCCAGTACTTC. The encoded protein is CSARVLETQYF.

The J gene is TRBJ2-3, the V gene TRBV6-6; 9 nucleotides align to TRBD1. V gave up 2 bases and J gave up 3 bases; unmatched junction bases: 6. This CDR3 comprises 16 residues. Germline V gene data show CDR1 as MNHNY and CDR2 as SVGAGI (reference sequence). CDR3 protein: CASSYPQGAGTDTQYF. In nucleotides, the CDR3 is TGTGCCAGCAGTTACCCACAGGGGGCAGGGACAGATACGCAGTATTTT.

The J gene is TRBJ1-1, the V gene TRBV6-5, with D tentatively TRBD1 (5 bases). Trimming shortened V by 7 bases and J by 4 bases, and 13 bases separated the two germline ends. Germline lookup yields CDR1 MNHEY and CDR2 SVGAGI. The CDR3 totals 13 residues. The CDR3 loop reads CASTKGRATEAFF. CDR3 DNA: TGTGCCAGCACCAAGGGGAGGGCCACTGAAGCTTTCTTT.

The rearrangement links TRBV18 to TRBJ1-3, with D unresolved. The CDR3 spans 16 residues. Looked up from germline, CDR1 is KGHSH and CDR2 is LQKENI. Trimming left V 3 bases short and J 4 bases short, with 16 bases between. This chain's CDR3 is CASSPDRTSQGNTIYF. In DNA, the CDR3 is TGTGCCAGCTCACCCGATCGGACGTCCCAAGGAAACACCATATATTTT.

This clone was counted a few times. The rearrangement uses TRBV18 and TRBJ2-5, with D maybe TRBD1 (6 bases). There are 13 residues in the CDR3. Germline CDR1 KGHSH, CDR2 LQKENI. The V end was cut by 6 bases, the J end by 5 bases, with 13 bases between. The CDR3 coding sequence is TGTGCCAGCTCCCCGGGGACATTCGAGACCCAGTACTTC. Translating it yields CASSPGTFETQYF.

V usage is TRBV2 and J usage is TRBJ1-2; D uncertain. CDR1 is SNHLY, CDR2 FYNNEI, per germline. This CDR3 region has 14 residues. V lost 6 bases to trimming and J lost 3 bases, with 14 bases between them. In DNA, the CDR3 is TGTGCCAGCAGCTACCTAACAGAGGACTATGGCTACACCTTC. The encoded protein is CASSYLTEDYGYTF. Filled out from reference TRBV2 and TRBJ1-2, the complete variable domain reads EPEVTQTPSHQVTQMGQEVILRCVPISNHLYFYWYRQILGQKVEFLVSFYNNEISEKSEIFDDQFSVERPDGSNFTLKIRSTKLEDSAMYFCASSYLTEDYGYTFGSGTRLTVV.

V gene TRBV5-6 combines with J gene TRBJ2-7; 7 bases agree with TRBD1. V trimming: 7 bases; J trimming: 0 bases; junction bases outside the gene matches: 10. Germline V gene sequence: CDR1 SGHDT, CDR2 YYEEEE. This CDR3 has 15 residues. The CDR3 DNA reads as TGTGCCAGCCACGGGACAGTCCCGAGCTCCTACGAGCAGTACTTC. This gives the protein CASHGTVPSSYEQYF.

V and J are TRBV7-3 and TRBJ1-1; 8 bases fit TRBD1. Germline-derived CDR1 and CDR2 are SGHTA and FQGTGA. V lost 5 bases, J lost 0 bases, and 5 bases stayed unmatched. This CDR3 spans 15 amino acids. CDR3: CASSPRTGMNTEAFF. The DNA for the CDR3 is TGTGCCAGCAGCCCAAGGACAGGGATGAACACTGAAGCTTTCTTT.

This clone was seen only once. This chain joins TRBV28 and TRBJ1-1, with 7 bases identical to TRBD1. The junction had 9 bases not matched to a gene; V was cut back by 5 bases and J by 0 bases. This CDR3 is built from 16 residues. The germline V gene encodes CDR1 MDHEN and CDR2 SYDVKM. CDR3 nucleotides: TGTGCCAGCAGTCCAGCACAGGGGATCCTGAACACTGAAGCTTTCTTT. It encodes CASSPAQGILNTEAFF.

The chain recombines TRBV6-5 with TRBJ1-2; no reliable D call. Per the germline V gene, CDR1 is MNHEY and CDR2 is SVGAGI. The germline V and J ends were trimmed by 5 bases and 4 bases, with 14 bases remaining between them. There are 14 residues in the CDR3. The CDR3 DNA follows: TGTGCCAGCAGTACCCCGGGATTTACCTATGGCTACACCTTC. Its translation is CASSTPGFTYGYTF.

This rearrangement joins TRBV7-3 to TRBJ2-3; D possibly uses TRBD1 or TRBD2 (5 bases each). The CDR3 has 14 amino acids. Trimming pared 2 bases from V and 6 bases from J, leaving 12 bases between. Germline values: CDR1 SGHTA, CDR2 FQGTGA. CDR3 nucleotides: TGTGCCAGCAGCTTAGGGACCCGATGGGATACGCAGTATTTT. Translated, it gives CASSLGTRWDTQYF.

V and J are TRBV6-5 and TRBJ1-2; no clear D. Looked up from germline, CDR1 is MNHEY and CDR2 is SVGAGI. V was trimmed by 2 bases and J by 4 bases, leaving 8 bases between them. CDR3 size: 13 residues. Here the CDR3 reads CASSYEGSYGYTF. The CDR3 DNA reads TGTGCCAGCAGTTACGAGGGAAGCTATGGCTACACCTTC.

The V gene is TRBV18, the J gene TRBJ2-5; tentative D call: TRBD1 (5 bases). Germline loops: CDR1 KGHSH, CDR2 LQKENI. The V end lost 5 bases, the J end lost 4 bases, and 14 bases lay between the germline ends. The CDR3 extends over 14 amino acids. CDR3 DNA sequence: TGTGCCAGCTCAATTTTGGGGCGCGGAGAGACCCAGTACTTC. This sequence encodes CASSILGRGETQYF. The variable domain in full, completed from reference TRBV18 and TRBJ2-5, reads NAGVMQNPRHLVRRRGQEARLRCSPMKGHSHVYWYRQLPEEGLKFMVYLQKENIIDESGMPKERFSAEFPKEGPSILRIQQVVRGDSAAYFCASSILGRGETQYFGPGTRLLVL.

The chain carries TRBV10-1 and TRBJ1-5, with D hard to call. Germline CDR1 and CDR2: WNHNN and SYGVQD (reference sequence). The CDR3 runs to 16 residues. Deletions cut 7 bases from V and 9 bases from J, with 25 bases between. CDR3 residues: CASTNPTGRRPGPQHF. The CDR3 nucleotides are TGCGCCAGCACCAATCCGACGGGAAGGAGACCGGGGCCCCAGCATTTT.

The chain employs TRBV5-1 and TRBJ1-1; D gene ambiguous. The CDR3 totals 11 residues. V shed 5 bases and J shed 5 bases, with 7 bases lying between them. Germline V gene lookup returns CDR1 SGHRS and CDR2 YFSETQ. CDR3 region: CASSQNTEAFF. The DNA of the CDR3 is TGCGCCAGCAGTCAAAATACTGAAGCTTTCTTT.

The rearrangement uses TRBV18 and TRBJ1-1, with no clear D. The V gene lost 3 bases and the J gene lost 1 base, with 12 bases spanning the gap. The germline CDR1 and CDR2 sequences are KGHSH and LQKENI. The CDR3 contains 15 residues. The CDR3 DNA reads as TGTGCCAGCTCACCCACGGGTACAGCGAACACTGAAGCTTTCTTT. This translates into CASSPTGTANTEAFF.

This clone was counted a few times. The V and J genes are TRBV4-3 and TRBJ1-6; no clear D gene. CDR3 size: 13 residues. The germline gives CDR1 LGHNA, CDR2 YSLEER. V lost 1 base and J 9 bases, leaving 7 bases between the germline ends. The chain's CDR3 is CASSQGVSSPLHF. CDR3 in DNA: TGCGCCAGCAGCCAAGGAGTTAGTTCACCCCTCCACTTT.

The J gene is TRBJ1-1, the V gene TRBV13; D call uncertain. This CDR3 is built from 13 residues. The V and J ends lost 5 bases and 1 base respectively, with 8 bases between them. CDR1 is PRHDT, CDR2 FYEKMQ, per germline (reference sequence). The CDR3 DNA sequence: TGTGCCAGCAGCGTACGGCAGAACACTGAAGCTTTCTTT. Translation: CASSVRQNTEAFF.